A selection of T cell receptor gamma chains follows, all from one sample in a study of intestinal T cells in coeliac disease. TCRdb applied CATT to the multiplex PCR reads for clone calling. The data show more than 650 gamma-chain clones, around 52% seen once. Sequenced sample: a duodenal biopsy. The receptors derive from a human donor with celiac disease. Each CDR3 is given with its conserved first and last residue. The order of the fields is clone size, J gene, V gene, CDR3 protein, CDR3 DNA. Some rows mark clone size as missing; the rest say once, few, many or name a class of expanded clone.

>large|TRGJ1/TRGJ2|TRGV3
CAIGGDKKLF
TGTGCCATCGGTGGGGATAAGAAACTCTTT
>.|TRGJ1/TRGJ2|TRGV9
CAVVGGEKLF
TGTGCCGTTGTGGGAGGTGAGAAACTCTTT
>few|TRGJ1/TRGJ2|TRGV8
CATWDRIIYKKLF
TGTGCCACCTGGGATAGAATTATTTATAAGAAACTCTTT
>.|TRGJ1/TRGJ2|TRGV3
CAIGGDKKLF
TGTGCCATCGGTGGGGATAAGAAACTCTTC
>large|TRGJP1|TRGV2
CATWAYTTGWFKIF
TGTGCCACCTGGGCGTATACCACTGGTTGGTTCAAGATATTT
>few|TRGJP2|TRGV2
CATGGGSCDWIKTF
TGTGCCACTGGAGGGGGGTCGTGTGATTGGATCAAGACGTTT
>.|TRGJ1/TRGJ2|TRGV10
CAAWGFTRKLF
TGTGCTGCGTGGGGATTTACGAGGAAACTCTTT
>large|TRGJ1/TRGJ2|TRGV2
CATWDGLRYKKLF
TGTGCCACCTGGGACGGGCTTCGGTATAAGAAACTCTTT
>.|TRGJP2|TRGV2
CATWGRASSSDWIKTF
TGTGCCACCTGGGGACGGGCCTCGAGTAGTGATTGGATCAAGACGTTT
>.|TRGJP1|TRGV8
CAHLGVLHTTGWFKIF
TGTGCCCACCTGGGGGTGCTTCATACCACTGGTTGGTTCAAGATATTT
>.|TRGJP1|TRGV10
CAAWDLSHWFGFKIF
TGTGCTGCGTGGGATTTAAGCCACTGGTTTGGTTTCAAGATATTT
>.|TRGJP1|TRGV4
CATWDGYTTGWFKIF
TGTGCCACCTGGGATGGGTATACCACTGGTTGGTTCAAGATATTT
>large|TRGJP1|TRGV8
CATWPMGTGWFKIF
TGTGCCACCTGGCCTATGGGCACTGGTTGGTTCAAGATATTT
>large|TRGJP1|TRGV4
CATWDGRVTGWFKIF
TGTGCCACCTGGGATGGGCGCGTTACTGGTTGGTTCAAGATATTT
>.|TRGJP1|TRGV11
CACLDSQRCFFGWFKIF
TGTGCCTGCTTGGATTCCCAAAGGTGTTTTTTTGGTTGGTTCAAGATATTT
>.|TRGJ1/TRGJ2|TRGV4
CAPGGRGYYKKLF
TGTGCACCTGGTGGCCGGGGTTATTATAAGAAACTCTTT
>few|TRGJP1|TRGV10
CAAWDYKGDRTGWFKIF
TGTGCTGCGTGGGATTATAAGGGGGATAGGACTGGTTGGTTCAAGATATTT
>few|TRGJP1|TRGV10
CAAVGVRSGLGWFKIF
TGTGCTGCGGTGGGAGTTCGGTCGGGTTTGGGTTGGTTCAAGATATTT
>.|TRGJP1|TRGV11
CACWIRHNTTGWFKIF
TGTGCCTGCTGGATTAGGCACAATACCACTGGTTGGTTCAAGATATTT
>.|TRGJ1/TRGJ2|TRGV10
CAAWDSPNSGVFYYKKLF
TGTGCTGCGTGGGATTCCCCCAACTCGGGGGTTTTTTATTATAAGAAACTCTTT
>.|TRGJ1/TRGJ2|TRGV2
CAPGLDASYYKKLF
TGTGCACCTGGGTTGGACGCGAGTTATTATAAGAAACTCTTT
>.|TRGJ1/TRGJ2|TRGV5
CATYFGQVISKLF
TGTGCCACCTACTTTGGCCAAGTTATAAGTAAACTCTTT
>large|TRGJ1/TRGJ2|TRGV2
CATWDTAGYKKLF
TGTGCCACCTGGGACACGGCGGGATATAAGAAACTCTTT
>once|TRGJP1|TRGV10
CAARPLGWFKIF
TGTGCTGCGCGACCACTTGGTTGGTTCAAGATATTT
>large|TRGJ1/TRGJ2|TRGV10
CAAWDSNYYKKLF
TGTGCTGCGTGGGACTCGAATTATTACAAGAAACTCTTT
>.|TRGJ1/TRGJ2|TRGV10
CAAWDLRNYYKKLF
TGTGCTGCGTGGGATTTACGAAATTATTATAAGAAACTCTTT
>.|TRGJ1/TRGJ2|TRGV3
CATGTADKKLF
TGTGCCACTGGGACAGCCGATAAGAAACTCTTT
>large|TRGJP1|TRGV2
CATWDGPDYTTGWFKIF
TGTGCCACCTGGGACGGGCCAGACTATACCACTGGTTGGTTCAAGATATTT
>once|TRGJ1/TRGJ2|TRGV10
CAAWSYYYKKLF
TGTGCTGCGTGGTCTTATTATTATAAGAAACTCTTT
>.|TRGJ1/TRGJ2|TRGV9
CALWESQYYKKLF
TGTGCCTTGTGGGAGTCACAATATTATAAGAAACTCTTT
>.|TRGJ1/TRGJ2|TRGV11
CACWIRHRAYYKKLF
TGTGCCTGCTGGATTAGGCATCGTGCTTATTATAAGAAACTCTTT
>.|TRGJ1/TRGJ2|TRGV8
CATWPKNYYKKLF
TGTGCCACCTGGCCCAAAAATTATTATAAGAAACTCTTT
>.|TRGJ1/TRGJ2|TRGV4
CATWGVGYKKLF
TGTGCCACCTGGGGGGTTGGATATAAGAAACTCTTT
>large|TRGJ1/TRGJ2|TRGV4
CATWDGPALAFYYKKLF
TGTGCCACCTGGGATGGGCCGGCTCTCGCTTTTTATTATAAGAAACTCTTT
>once|TRGJ1/TRGJ2|TRGV3
CATWGDPGPNYYKKLF
TGTGCCACCTGGGGCGACCCTGGGCCAAATTATTATAAGAAACTCTTT
>.|TRGJ1/TRGJ2|TRGV4
CATWDGPALAFF
TGTGCCACCTGGGATGGGCCGGCTCTCGCTTTTTTT
>.|TRGJ1/TRGJ2|TRGV2
CATCRHKKLF
TGTGCCACTTGTCGCCATAAGAAACTCTTT
>once|TRGJP2|TRGV4
CATWTCRSSDWIKTF
TGTGCCACCTGGACTTGTAGGAGTAGTGATTGGATCAAGACGTTT
>once|TRGJ1/TRGJ2|TRGV2
CATCLRNYKKLF
TGTGCCACCTGCTTAAGGAATTATAAGAAACTCTTT
>hyperexpanded|TRGJP1|TRGV10
CAAWDSATGWFKIF
TGTGCTGCGTGGGATTCGGCCACTGGTTGGTTCAAGATATTT
>.|TRGJP1|TRGV10
CAAWDDYTTGWFKIF
TGTGCTGCGTGGGATGATTATACCACTGGTTGGTTCAAGATATTT
>.|TRGJ1/TRGJ2|TRGV4
CATWDLRYKKLF
TGTGCCACCTGGGACCTCCGTTATAAGAAACTCTTT
>large|TRGJ1/TRGJ2|TRGV2
CATWDGFYYKKLF
TGTGCCACCTGGGACGGGTTTTATTATAAGAAACTCTTT
>.|TRGJP1|TRGV4
CATLGWGIPTGWFKIF
TGTGCCACCTTGGGATGGGGTATACCTACTGGTTGGTTCAAGATATTT
>.|TRGJ1/TRGJ2|TRGV2
CADLGRARYKKLF
TGTGCCGACCTGGGACGGGCGAGGTATAAGAAACTCTTT
>few|TRGJ1/TRGJ2|TRGV9
CALWGIDYKKLF
TGTGCCTTGTGGGGGATTGATTATAAGAAACTCTTT
>few|TRGJ1/TRGJ2|TRGV4
CATWDGVLWNYYKKLF
TGTGCCACCTGGGATGGCGTTTTGTGGAATTATTATAAGAAACTCTTT
>once|TRGJ1/TRGJ2|TRGV3
CAIWTADKKLF
TGTGCCATCTGGACAGCCGATAAGAAACTCTTT
>.|TRGJ1/TRGJ2|TRGV2
CATWGQYRGGYYKKLF
TGTGCCACCTGGGGACAGTACCGGGGTGGCTATTATAAGAAACTCTTT